This is a list of T cell receptor beta chains from one sample in a study of blood T cell repertoires in COVID-19. Profiling relied on immunoSEQ multiplex PCR, and the TCRdb table lists in-frame clones only, not all of them. The sample consists of around 180,000 clones, about 81% of them appearing once. Source material: peripheral blood. The receptors originated from a woman older than 75 with COVID-19, enrolled during active disease. The CDR3 runs from the conserved cysteine through the conserved F or W. The order of the fields is clone size, V gene, D gene, J gene, CDR3 protein, CDR3 DNA. A D gene is named only where the DNA matches it firmly. Clone size appears in some rows only: once, few, many, or a class for an expanded clone.

-	TRBV28	TRBD1	TRBJ1-2	CATWTGGNYGYTF	TGTGCCACCTGGACAGGGGGTAACTATGGCTACACCTTC
-	TRBV3-1/TRBV3-2	TRBD1	TRBJ2-3	CASSQGTGWTDTQYF	TGTGCCAGCAGCCAAGGGACAGGGTGGACAGATACGCAGTATTTT
once	TRBV6-5	-	TRBJ1-2	CASSYPQGRGYTF	TGTGCCAGCAGTTACCCACAGGGTCGTGGCTACACCTTC
-	TRBV5-4	TRBD2	TRBJ2-1	CASRRLAGDPNEQFF	TGTGCCAGCAGGCGACTAGCGGGAGATCCCAATGAGCAGTTCTTC
-	TRBV11-2	TRBD1	TRBJ1-2	CASSSGTGGYGYTF	TGTGCCAGCAGCTCCGGGACAGGAGGCTATGGCTACACCTTC
-	TRBV4-3	-	TRBJ1-4	CASSQGPQGFRDEKLFF	TGCGCCAGCAGCCAAGGACCTCAGGGATTCCGAGATGAAAAACTGTTTTTT
-	TRBV19	TRBD1	TRBJ2-5	CASRRQGRLKEAQYF	TGTGCCAGTAGGAGACAGGGACGCCTAAAAGAGGCCCAGTACTTC
-	TRBV4-1	-	TRBJ2-7	CASSQPGTSYEQYF	TGCGCCAGCAGCCAGCCGGGGACTTCCTACGAGCAGTACTTC
-	TRBV5-1	-	TRBJ2-2	CASSLPQGNTGELFF	TGCGCCAGCAGCTTGCCCCAGGGTAACACCGGGGAGCTGTTTTTT
-	TRBV6-6	-	TRBJ2-7	CASSYSGSSYEQYF	TGTGCCAGCAGTTACTCCGGGAGCTCCTACGAGCAGTACTTC
-	TRBV3-1/TRBV3-2	-	TRBJ2-6	CASSGGQFSGANVLTF	TGTGCCAGCAGCGGAGGACAGTTCTCTGGGGCCAACGTCCTGACTTTC
few	TRBV11-2	-	TRBJ2-6	CASSLRGSGANVLTF	TGTGCCAGCAGCTTGAGGGGGTCTGGGGCCAACGTCCTGACTTTC
-	TRBV28	-	TRBJ2-1	CASSPVGRPIREQFF	TGTGCCAGCAGCCCTGTTGGGAGGCCGATCAGGGAGCAGTTCTTC
-	TRBV19	TRBD1	TRBJ2-2	CASSRTGVDTGELFF	TGTGCCAGTAGTAGGACAGGGGTCGACACCGGGGAGCTGTTTTTT
once	TRBV7-6	-	TRBJ2-1	CASSPLPREDEQFF	TGTGCCAGCAGCCCGTTACCCAGGGAGGATGAGCAGTTCTTC
-	TRBV11-2	-	TRBJ1-2	CASSLQGTNYGYTF	TGTGCCAGCAGCTTACAAGGGACTAATTATGGCTACACCTTC
-	TRBV27	TRBD2	TRBJ2-1	CASSLAGGTVHEQFF	TGTGCCAGCAGTTTGGCGGGAGGCACAGTCCATGAGCAGTTCTTC
-	TRBV7-2	TRBD1	TRBJ2-7	CASSHRGVGYEQYF	TGTGCCAGCAGCCACAGGGGAGTGGGCTACGAGCAGTACTTC
-	TRBV6-1	-	TRBJ1-3	CASSETRQAGNTIYF	TGTGCCAGCAGTGAAACTAGACAGGCTGGAAACACCATATATTTT
-	TRBV19	TRBD2	TRBJ2-1	CASSIQAGGYNEQFF	TGTGCCAGTAGTATCCAAGCGGGAGGATACAATGAGCAGTTCTTC
-	TRBV5-6	-	TRBJ2-7	CASSRGLSSYEQYF	TGTGCCAGCAGCCGGGGATTAAGTTCCTACGAGCAGTACTTC
-	TRBV18	-	TRBJ2-2	CASSPATTSPGELFF	TGTGCCAGCTCACCTGCCACTACTTCCCCCGGGGAGCTGTTTTTT
-	TRBV6-5	-	TRBJ2-2	CASSSSDYSTGELFF	TGTGCCAGCAGTTCCTCGGACTACTCCACCGGGGAGCTGTTTTTT
-	TRBV2	TRBD1	TRBJ1-4	CASSGQGFREKLFF	TGTGCCAGCAGTGGACAGGGATTTCGAGAAAAACTGTTTTTT
-	TRBV5-4	-	TRBJ1-1	CASAWANSNTEAFF	TGTGCCAGCGCCTGGGCCAATTCGAACACTGAAGCTTTCTTT
-	TRBV30	-	TRBJ2-6	CAWTRDKLGSGANVLTF	TGTGCCTGGACAAGGGACAAGTTAGGGTCTGGGGCCAACGTCCTGACTTTC
-	TRBV6-6	-	TRBJ1-1	CASSYRAEAFF	TGTGCCAGCAGTTACCGGGCTGAAGCTTTCTTT
few	TRBV7-2	TRBD1	TRBJ1-2	CASFPRAGTDYGYTF	TGTGCCAGCTTCCCCCGAGCCGGGACAGACTATGGCTACACCTTC
once	TRBV3-1/TRBV3-2	TRBD2	TRBJ2-5	CASSLKHLLLAGEKETQYF	TGTGCCAGCAGCCTTAAACATTTGTTGCTAGCGGGGGAAAAAGAGACCCAGTACTTC
-	TRBV19	-	TRBJ2-2	CASSRTRSGELFF	TGTGCCAGTAGCCGAACTAGATCCGGGGAGCTGTTTTTT
-	TRBV7-9	-	TRBJ1-4	CASSRELATNEKLFF	TGTGCCAGCAGCCGAGAACTGGCAACTAATGAAAAACTGTTTTTT